This TCR beta chain comes out of a study of CD8+CD57+ T cells in acquired aplastic anemia. As for the study in general: Yields of DNA that came from sorted CD4+ and CD8+ cells averaged roughly 3.2 ug. Among healthy donors, CD4+ cells averaged about 9.9 million reads. Study results and limitations: Researchers reported that CD8+ Simpson's diversity was not significantly different in patients versus controls. About 29 sequences, all CD8+ CDR3, were shared between patients and controls.

V was pared by 6 bases and J by 6 bases, with 19 bases between. CDR1 and CDR2 (germline): MNHEY, SVGAGI. The CDR3 length is 15 residues. As regards this clonotype: Antigen unknown.

Template material for TCR beta VDJ and CDR3 profiling consisted of genomic DNA. MiXCR was run by TCRdb on the reads, yielding one entry per CDR3 protein. The sample has about 190,000 distinct CDR3 sequences, about half seen once; the top ten hold 15% to 20%. This rearrangement joins TRBV6-5 to TRBJ2-3; possibly TRBD1 for D (5 bases). The TCR sequence derives from a human donor in good health, serving as a control. The source material was sorted CD4+, CD8+, or CD8+CD57+ T cells (not recorded which) from PBMCs. CDR3 sequence (DNA): TGTGCCAGCAGCCAAGTGTTTGGGGCTTGGGATACGCAGTATTTT. Its translation is CASSQVFGAWDTQYF.